This T cell receptor beta chain was captured in a study of CXCR3-negative and CXCR3-positive naive CD8 T cells. For the study at large: The TRB read total, some 130 million, broke down to about 1.5 +/- 0.3 million reads per library. Study observations and caveats: TRB CDR3 properties were used to infer TCR strength, and surface CD5 was comparable between naive subsets.

Per CD8+ T cell subset, triplicate sorts of some 300,000 cells each were done. CD45RO-CCR7+CD27+CD95- was the phenotype of naive CD8+ T cells. The TRB libraries of cDNA were built by UMI-labeled 5' RACE. TCRdb re-called the 5' RACE reads; one entry per CDR3 protein, DNA not given. Its table records 100,000 to 150,000 distinct CDR3 sequences. As for this clonotype: Its cognate antigen is unknown.

Specimen: naive CXCR3- CD8+ T cells from blood. Subset given: CD45RO-CCR7+CD27+CD95- naive CD8+ T cells lacking CXCR3 (TNR3-). The TCR sequence derives from a human donor in good health. Some clones in this sample may be carry-over from other donors' samples.

The CDR3 spells CATSGLAGDLYEQYF. This rearrangement joins TRBV15 to TRBJ2-7; TCRdb gives TRBD2 as the D gene, but with no DNA this cannot be confirmed. Germline V gene data show CDR1 as LNHNV and CDR2 as YYDKDF (reference sequence). The CDR3 consists of 15 residues.